The 2 T cell receptor beta chains presented below share a single source sample, sequenced in a study of PD-1 blockade in classical Hodgkin lymphoma. Data came from immunoSEQ multiplex PCR; TCRdb stores just in-frame clones and leaves some out. The sample contains 4,500 to 6,000 clones, 79% of which appear only once. Time point noted: cycle 4 day 1 (C4D1), after five to seven weeks of nivolumab. Autologous stem cell transplantation was followed by relapse in every patient, and brentuximab vedotin exposure varied. Purification of CD4+ T cells from thawed PBMCs was performed via magnetic negative selection. Sequenced material: CD4+ T cells from blood, taken before the fourth cycle of nivolumab. The receptors shown here come from a human donor with classical Hodgkin lymphoma.

The chain links TRBV5-1 to TRBJ1-1; TRBD1 agrees at 8 bases. Trimming at V came to 4 bases and at J to 1 base, leaving 3 bases not matched to a gene. Germline V CDR1 and CDR2: SGHRS, YFSETQ. CDR3 length: 14 residues. CDR3 residues: CASSPGTGNTEAFF. The CDR3 bases are TGCGCCAGCAGCCCAGGGACAGGGAACACTGAAGCTTTCTTT. Full variable domain (outside the CDR3, taken from reference TRBV5-1 and TRBJ1-1): KAGVTQTPRYLIKTRGQQVTLSCSPISGHRSVSWYQQTPGQGLQFLFEYFSETQRNKGNFPGRFSGRQFSNSRSEMNVSTLELGDSALYLCASSPGTGNTEAFFGQGTRLTVV.

The V gene is TRBV11-2, the J gene TRBJ1-5; D unresolved. Trimming took off 5 bases at V and 6 bases at J, with 17 bases between the two ends. The germline CDR1 and CDR2 sequences are SGHAT and FQNNGV. The CDR3 has 15 amino acids. The CDR3 loop is CASSRNLGEGQPQHF. The CDR3 nucleotides are TGTGCCAGCAGCCGTAATCTGGGCGAGGGTCAGCCCCAGCATTTT.